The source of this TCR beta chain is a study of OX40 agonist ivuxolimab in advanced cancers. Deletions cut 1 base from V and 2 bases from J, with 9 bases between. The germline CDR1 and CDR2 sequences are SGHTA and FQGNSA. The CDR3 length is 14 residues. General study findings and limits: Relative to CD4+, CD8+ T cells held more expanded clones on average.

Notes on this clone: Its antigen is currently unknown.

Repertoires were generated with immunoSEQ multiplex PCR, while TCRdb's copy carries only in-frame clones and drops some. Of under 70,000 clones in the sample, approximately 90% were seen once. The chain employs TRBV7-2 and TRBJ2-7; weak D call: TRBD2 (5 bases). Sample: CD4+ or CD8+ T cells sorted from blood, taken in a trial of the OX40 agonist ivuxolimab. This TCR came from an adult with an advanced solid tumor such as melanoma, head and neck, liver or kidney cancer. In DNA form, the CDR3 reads TGTGCCAGCAGCTTAGTTACGGGAACCTACGAGCAGTACTTC. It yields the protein CASSLVTGTYEQYF. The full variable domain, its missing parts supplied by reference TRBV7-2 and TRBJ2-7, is GAGVSQSPSNKVTEKGKDVELRCDPISGHTALYWYRQSLGQGLEFLIYFQGNSAPDKSGLPSDRFSAERTGGSVSTLTIQRTQQEDSAVYLCASSLVTGTYEQYFGPGTRLTVT.